The 6 T cell receptor beta chains below were found in one sample sequenced in a study of Graves' ophthalmopathy and Graves' hyperthyroidism. Investigators amplified TCR beta CDR3 regions from RNA transcripts. HTBI primers served in a first-round RT-PCR, which a second-round multiplex PCR followed. TCRdb recomputed calls from the multiplex PCR reads with MiXCR, one row per CDR3 protein. In the table there are approximately 500,000 distinct CDR3 sequences, around an eighth of which are singletons. Sequencing was carried out using blood. The receptors were sampled from a woman aged 25 to 45 with Graves' ophthalmopathy.

This clonotype was counted only a few times. This chain connects TRBV5-1 to TRBJ1-1; the match to TRBD1 covers 9 bases. The length of the CDR3 is 14 residues. Germline-derived CDR1 and CDR2 are SGHRS and YFSETQ. V shed 3 bases and J 10 bases; nucleotides not matched to a gene: 10. The CDR3 is CASSSTGGSLVAFF. CDR3 nucleotides: TGCGCCAGCAGCTCTACAGGGGGCTCTCTGGTAGCTTTCTTT.

About this clonotype: The junction and the germline gene differ at one end; a read error may be behind it. This chain uses TRBV2 with TRBJ1-1; no clear D gene. The CDR3 consists of 15 residues. Germline assignment: CDR1 SNHLY and CDR2 FYNNEI. DNA of the CDR3: TGTGCCAGCAGTGAAGTCCCCCTACCCAACACTGATGCTTTCTTT. It specifies CASSEVPLPNTDAFF.

This clonotype has ten or more counts. The gene calls are TRBV6-1 and TRBJ1-3; D is unresolved. The CDR3 covers 17 residues. V was pared by 4 bases and J by 2 bases, with 18 bases between. Germline V gene data show CDR1 as MNHNS and CDR2 as SASEGT. The chain's CDR3 is CASSGPPVPRAGNTIYF. The DNA of the CDR3 is TGTGCCAGCAGTGGGCCCCCCGTCCCGCGGGCTGGAAACACCATATATTTT.

This clonotype was observed many times. This chain connects TRBV7-9 to TRBJ1-1, with TRBD1 as a possible D gene (6 bases). CDR3 size: 13 residues. V was shortened by 4 bases and J by 7 bases, with 13 bases between the two germline ends. The germline gives CDR1 SEHNR, CDR2 FQNEAQ (reference sequence). In DNA, the CDR3 is TGTGCCAGCAGCTGGGGAGGGGGGAGTGAAGCTTTCTTT. Its translation: CASSWGGGSEAFF.

About this clonotype itself: An end of the junction differs from the germline gene, which may be a read error. The chain joins TRBV28 to TRBJ2-7, with 8 bases lining up with TRBD2. Germline CDR1 MDHEN, CDR2 SYDVKM. The CDR3 sequence is 15 residues long. The CDR3 region has the DNA TGTGCCAGCAGCGTAACAGCGGGGGCCCCCTACGAGCAGTGCTTC. Translating gives CASSVTAGAPYEQCF.

The CDR3 region has the DNA TGTGCCAGCAGGTCCGCCGGGTCCCAGAACACTGAAGCTTTCTTT. This sequence encodes CASRSAGSQNTEAFF. This chain uses TRBV6-1 with TRBJ1-1, with D unresolved. Trimming removed 6 bases from V and 1 base from J, with 15 bases in between. The CDR3 runs to 15 residues. The V gene's germline CDR1 is MNHNS and CDR2 SASEGT.